Described below is a single T cell receptor (beta chain) sequence and its context. Its antigen remains unknown. These data originate in a study of cytomegalovirus exposure and HLA in healthy donors. Overall study results and limits: The study designated 150 or so TCR beta chains cytomegalovirus-associated.

The assay was immunoSEQ multiplex PCR, and TCRdb's table has in-frame clones only and misses some. The sample lists fewer than 120,000 clones, roughly nine tenths occurring once. This receptor was obtained from a woman between 18 and 30 years old in good health and CMV-seronegative. The sequencing input was PBMCs.

The CDR3 DNA follows: TGTGCCAGCAGCTATACTACAGGACAAAGTGAGCAGTTCTTC. Amino acids: CASSYTTGQSEQFF. This chain connects TRBV7-2 to TRBJ2-1; possibly TRBD1 for D (5 bases). This CDR3 has 14 residues. Germline-derived CDR1 and CDR2 are SGHTA and FQGNSA. V was shortened by 4 bases and J by 9 bases, with 16 bases between the two germline ends.